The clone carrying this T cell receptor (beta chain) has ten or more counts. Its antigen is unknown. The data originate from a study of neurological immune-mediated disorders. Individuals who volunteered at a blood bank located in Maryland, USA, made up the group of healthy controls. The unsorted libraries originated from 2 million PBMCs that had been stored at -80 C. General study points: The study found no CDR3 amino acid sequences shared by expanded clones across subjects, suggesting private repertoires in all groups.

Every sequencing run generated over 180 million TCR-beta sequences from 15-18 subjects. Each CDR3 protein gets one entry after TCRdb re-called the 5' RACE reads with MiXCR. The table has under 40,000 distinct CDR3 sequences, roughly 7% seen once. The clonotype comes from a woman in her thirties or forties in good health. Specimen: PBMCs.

Written as DNA, the CDR3 is TGTGCCAGCAGTGCCCGACTAGCGGGGGGCCTCCGGGGAGGGAGACTAGCCAAAAACATTCAGTACTTC. Its translation is CASSARLAGGLRGGRLAKNIQYF. The chain joins TRBV2 to TRBJ2-4; 13 bases are a match to TRBD2. CDR1 is SNHLY and CDR2 is FYNNEI in the germline V gene. The CDR3 sequence is 23 residues long. V gave up 4 bases and J gave up 0 bases; unmatched junction bases: 21.